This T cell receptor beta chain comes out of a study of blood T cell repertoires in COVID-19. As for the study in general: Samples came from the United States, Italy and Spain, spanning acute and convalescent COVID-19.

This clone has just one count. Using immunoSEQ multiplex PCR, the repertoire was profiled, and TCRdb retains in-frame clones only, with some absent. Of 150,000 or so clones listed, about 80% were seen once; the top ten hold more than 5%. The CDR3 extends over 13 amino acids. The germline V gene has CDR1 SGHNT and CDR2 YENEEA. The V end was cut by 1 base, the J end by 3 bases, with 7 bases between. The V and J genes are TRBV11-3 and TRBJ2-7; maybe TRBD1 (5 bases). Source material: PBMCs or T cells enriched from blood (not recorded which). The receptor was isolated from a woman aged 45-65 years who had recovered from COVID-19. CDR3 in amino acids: CASSLGQYYEQYF. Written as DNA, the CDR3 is TGTGCCAGCAGCTTAGGACAGTACTACGAGCAGTACTTC.